Shown below are 20 T cell receptor beta chains from a single sample sequenced in a study of T cells in Graves' hyperthyroidism and ophthalmopathy. RNA transcripts served as the template for amplifying TCR beta CDR3 regions. The primer set for the first-round RT-PCR of the TCR CDR3 was HTBI. A single record per CDR3 protein comes from TCRdb applying MiXCR to the multiplex PCR reads. Among fewer than 750,000 distinct CDR3 sequences listed, about 15% were seen once. The material sequenced was blood. The receptors come from a woman between 50 and 59 years old with Graves' ophthalmopathy.

This rearrangement joins TRBV4-3 to TRBJ2-1, with D maybe TRBD2 (5 bases). This CDR3 region has 13 residues. The germline CDR1 and CDR2 sequences are LGHNA and YSLEER. V was trimmed by 0 bases and J by 9 bases, leaving 9 bases between them. Here the CDR3 DNA reads TGCGCCAGCAGCCAAGATCCCCGGGGTGAGCAGTTCTTC. Residues: CASSQDPRGEQFF.

This clonotype was detected once. The chain recombines TRBV6-1 with TRBJ2-1; TRBD1 aligns across 8 bases. The CDR3 extends over 14 amino acids. Germline V CDR1 and CDR2: MNHNS, SASEGT. The junction had 7 bases not matched to a gene; V was cut back by 6 bases and J by 6 bases. The CDR3 spells CASRGQDGRNEQFF. The CDR3 DNA reads TGTGCCAGCAGGGGACAGGACGGGCGCAATGAGCAGTTCTTC.

In regard to this clonotype: A much larger clone differs from this one at a single base, so this may be a read error. The chain links TRBV7-8 to TRBJ2-7, with a possible D match to TRBD2 (6 bases). The germline V gene encodes CDR1 SGHVS and CDR2 FQNEAQ. The CDR3 has 13 residues. Between the trimmed V and J ends, which lost 1 base and 6 bases, there was a span of 10 bases. DNA for the CDR3: TGTGCCAGCAGCTTAGTGTTTAGCGGCGAGCAGTACTTC. This codes for CASSLVFSGEQYF.

The chain joins TRBV5-1 to TRBJ1-4; D is unclear. CDR3 length: 17 amino acids. With 0 bases removed from V and 4 bases from J, the gap between germline ends came to 16 bases. Germline V gives CDR1 SGHRS, CDR2 YFSETQ. CDR3 residues: CASSLDATALGNEKLFF. CDR3 bases: TGCGCCAGCAGCTTGGATGCCACTGCGCTTGGTAATGAAAAACTGTTTTTT.

This clonotype was found a few times. The chain has TRBV19 and TRBJ2-7, with D tentatively TRBD2 (6 bases). CDR1 and CDR2 (germline): LNHDA, SQIVND (reference sequence). This CDR3 region has 15 residues. Trimming shortened V by 4 bases and J by 0 bases, and 13 bases separated the two germline ends. The CDR3 DNA is TGTGCCAGTAGTACCTCGGGACTGCACTCCTACGAGCAGTACTTC. Its protein is CASSTSGLHSYEQYF.

The sample holds many counts of this clonotype. V usage is TRBV20-1 and J usage is TRBJ2-1; weak D call: TRBD2 (5 bases). Trimming took off 6 bases at V and 6 bases at J, with 15 bases between the two ends. The CDR3 contains 13 residues. Looked up from germline, CDR1 is DFQATT and CDR2 is SNEGSKA (reference sequence). CDR3 coding DNA: TGCAGTGCGCTGGACCCCCGGGGCAATGAGCAGTTCTTC. Amino acids: CSALDPRGNEQFF.

The chain employs TRBV7-9 and TRBJ2-3; 13 nucleotides align to TRBD2. J gave up 5 bases and V 5 bases, and 7 bases lay outside the gene matches. There are 16 residues in the CDR3. Germline CDR1 reads SEHNR; CDR2 reads FQNEAQ (reference sequence). CDR3 sequence: CASSPGLAGQGDTQYF. CDR3 sequence (DNA): TGTGCCAGCAGCCCGGGACTAGCGGGGCAGGGAGATACGCAGTATTTT. The full variable domain, with the rest looked up from reference TRBV7-9 and TRBJ2-3, is DTGVSQNPRHKITKRGQNVTFRCDPISEHNRLYWYRQTLGQGPEFLTYFQNEAQLEKSRLLSDRFSAERPKGSFSTLEIQRTEQGDSAMYLCASSPGLAGQGDTQYFGPGTRLTVL.

V usage is TRBV24-1 and J usage is TRBJ2-2; the D gene is possibly TRBD1 (5 bases). Per the germline V gene, CDR1 is KGHDR and CDR2 is SFDVKD. CDR3 length: 14 amino acids. The V gene lost 4 bases and the J gene lost 6 bases, with 11 bases spanning the gap. CDR3 residues: CATSESRVAGELFF. The CDR3 region has the DNA TGTGCCACCAGTGAATCCAGGGTGGCCGGGGAGCTGTTTTTT.

This clonotype was detected only a few times. The genes are TRBV20-1 and TRBJ2-7, with unresolved D. V gave up 0 bases and J gave up 4 bases, with 16 bases separating them. The V gene's germline CDR1 is DFQATT and CDR2 SNEGSKA (reference sequence). This CDR3 contains 15 residues. In DNA form, the CDR3 reads TGCAGTGCTAGAGAGGTCGCCGGCAAGCTGTACGAGCAGTACTTC. Its translation is CSAREVAGKLYEQYF.

This clonotype was found many times. The chain has TRBV10-3 and TRBJ2-2, with 8 positions matching TRBD2. V was pared by 2 bases and J by 4 bases, with 9 bases of the junction left unmatched. Germline assignment: CDR1 ENHRY and CDR2 SYGVKD. This CDR3 comprises 17 residues. CDR3 coding DNA: TGTGCCATCAGTGAGACGTTGCGGGAGGTTAGCACCGGGGAGCTGTTTTTT. Protein product: CAISETLREVSTGELFF.

This clonotype was found many times. The J gene is TRBJ1-6, the V gene TRBV28; D not certain. Germline V gives CDR1 MDHEN, CDR2 SYDVKM. This CDR3 has 16 amino acids. V lost 5 bases and J 4 bases, leaving 15 bases between the germline ends. CDR3 protein: CASSPRTEIYNSPLHF. The DNA for the CDR3 is TGTGCCAGCAGTCCCAGGACGGAAATTTATAATTCACCCCTCCACTTT.

This clonotype was counted a few times. The chain recombines TRBV14 with TRBJ2-7, with unresolved D. Germline V gene data show CDR1 as SGHDN and CDR2 as FVKESK. V dropped 3 bases and J dropped 2 bases, with 8 bases sitting between them. The CDR3 consists of 13 residues. CDR3 in amino acids: CASSHYPPYEQYF. The CDR3, as DNA: TGTGCCAGCAGCCATTATCCTCCCTACGAGCAGTACTTC. Supplemented by reference TRBV14 and TRBJ2-7, the full variable domain reads EAGVTQFPSHSVIEKGQTVTLRCDPISGHDNLYWYRRVMGKEIKFLLHFVKESKQDESGMPNNRFLAERTGGTYSTLKVQPAELEDSGVYFCASSHYPPYEQYFGPGTRLTVT.

This clonotype was counted at least ten times. The chain joins TRBV18 to TRBJ2-7, with a tentative D call TRBD2 (6 bases). This CDR3 has 13 amino acids. The V gene lost 5 bases and the J gene lost 4 bases, with 12 bases spanning the gap. Germline V gives CDR1 KGHSH, CDR2 LQKENI. CDR3 protein: CASSAGTQYEQYF. Written as DNA, the CDR3 is TGTGCCAGCTCAGCCGGGACTCAGTACGAGCAGTACTTC.

This clonotype was seen a few times. The gene calls are TRBV6-2 or TRBV6-3 and TRBJ2-1; D gene unclear. This CDR3 region has 11 residues. Germline V gene data show CDR1 as MNHEY and CDR2 as SVGEGT. Trimming left V 7 bases short and J 7 bases short, with 8 bases between. Here the CDR3 DNA reads TGTGCCAGCACCTTTTTTAATGAGCAGTTCTTC. Translated, it gives CASTFFNEQFF.

This clonotype showed up just a few times. The chain combines TRBV11-2 with TRBJ2-5; D is ambiguous. Germline-derived CDR1 and CDR2 are SGHAT and FQNNGV. Trimming cost V 2 bases and J 14 bases, with 15 bases left between them. The CDR3 loop spans 12 amino acids. DNA of the CDR3: TGTGCCAGCAGCTTACCAGCGACTCTGCGTTACTTC. Translating gives CASSLPATLRYF.

This clonotype showed up many times. The V gene is TRBV3-1, the J gene TRBJ2-1; 8 bases are a match to TRBD1. Germline V gene sequence: CDR1 LGHDT, CDR2 YNNKEL (reference sequence). The CDR3 runs to 12 residues. Trimming cost V 4 bases and J 9 bases; bases outside gene matches: 2. CDR3 coding DNA: TGTGCCAGCAGCCCGACAGGGGTTGAGCAGTTCTTC. Translated, it gives CASSPTGVEQFF.

In its sample, this clonotype was seen many times. This sequence joins TRBV28 and TRBJ2-7, with TRBD2 identical over 10 bases. V shed 6 bases and J 4 bases; nucleotides not matched to a gene: 6. CDR1 MDHEN and CDR2 SYDVKM come from the germline V gene. The CDR3 spans 14 residues. CDR3 nucleotides: TGTGCCAGCAGAGAACAGCGGGAGGGATACGAGCAGTACTTC. It encodes CASREQREGYEQYF.

This clonotype occurred many times. V is TRBV28 and J is TRBJ2-7; 8 bases fit TRBD1. V shed 7 bases and J 2 bases; nucleotides not matched to a gene: 7. The CDR3 length is 14 residues. Germline loops: CDR1 MDHEN, CDR2 SYDVKM. The CDR3 DNA reads as TGTGCCAGCACCTCCGGGACAGGCGCCTACGAGCAGTACTTC. Protein product: CASTSGTGAYEQYF.

The chain joins TRBV28 to TRBJ2-7; 7 bases line up with TRBD1. CDR3 length equals 15 residues. The V segment lost 6 bases and the J segment 6 bases; nucleotides outside the gene matches: 14. The V gene's germline CDR1 is MDHEN and CDR2 SYDVKM. CDR3 sequence reads: CASSPPRVTGTEQYF. Here the CDR3 DNA reads TGTGCCAGCAGCCCCCCGCGGGTGACAGGGACCGAGCAGTACTTC.

This clonotype was seen repeatedly, ten times or more. The rearrangement links TRBV30 to TRBJ1-2; TRBD1 matches 8 bases. Germline CDR1 and CDR2: GTSNPN and SVGIG (reference sequence). This CDR3 is built from 15 residues. Germline trimming cut 2 bases from V and 7 bases from J; bases unmatched to any gene: 12. In nucleotides, the CDR3 is TGTGCCTGGAGTCCAACCCCCGGGACAGGCCCTGGCTACACCTTC. Amino acids: CAWSPTPGTGPGYTF.